The clone carrying this T cell receptor beta chain was counted a few times. The CDR3 runs to 13 residues. The V end was cut by 4 bases, the J end by 6 bases, with 13 bases between. Sequenced by immunoSEQ multiplex PCR; TCRdb stores in-frame clones only, minus some. The table shows roughly 200,000 clones, with approximately 84% occurring only once. This sample stems from a study of blood T cell repertoires in COVID-19. Sequenced material: peripheral blood. The TCR comes from a woman aged 80 or over with acute or convalescent COVID-19. The V gene is TRBV12-3 or TRBV12-4, the J gene TRBJ2-7; D might be TRBD1 (7 bases). CDR3 residues: CASSSGGSVEQYF. CDR3 nucleotides: TGTGCCAGCAGTTCAGGGGGGTCGGTCGAGCAGTACTTC.